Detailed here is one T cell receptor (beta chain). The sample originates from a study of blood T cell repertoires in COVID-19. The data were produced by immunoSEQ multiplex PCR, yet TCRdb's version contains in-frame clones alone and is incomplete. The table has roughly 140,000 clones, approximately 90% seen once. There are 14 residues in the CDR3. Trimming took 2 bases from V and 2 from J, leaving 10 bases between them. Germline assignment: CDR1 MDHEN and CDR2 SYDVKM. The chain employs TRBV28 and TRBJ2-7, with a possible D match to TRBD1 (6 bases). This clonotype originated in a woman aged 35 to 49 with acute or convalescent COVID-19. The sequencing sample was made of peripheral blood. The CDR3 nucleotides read TGTGCCAGCAGTTTAACGCAGGGGACCTACGAGCAGTACTTC. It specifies CASSLTQGTYEQYF.